This T cell receptor (beta chain) was recorded in a study of cytomegalovirus exposure and HLA in healthy donors. Concerning this clone itself: What it recognizes is unknown. At one end, the junction sequence differs from germline, possibly due to a read error.

General study points: Overall, about 160 TCR beta chains were annotated as cytomegalovirus-associated. Across donors, presence/absence analyses took sequencing depth to be roughly uniform. Specificity of three CMV-associated chains for CMV antigens was verified in vitro.

The CDR3 length is 17 residues. The germline V gene has CDR1 SGHVS and CDR2 FQNEAQ. Both 60 Vbeta primers and 13 Jbeta primers went into the PCR. Clones were read by immunoSEQ multiplex PCR, and TCRdb kept only the in-frame ones, dropping some. The sample includes approximately 220,000 clones, approximately 70% seen only once; the top ten take approximately 1.7%. The chain uses TRBV7-8 and TRBJ2-1; 7 bases fit TRBD2. The TCR was taken from a woman in her twenties or thirties in good health and CMV-seronegative. The material sequenced was PBMCs. CDR3 amino acids: CDSMPYDGGISYNEQFF. DNA of the CDR3: TGTGACAGCATGCCCTATGACGGGGGGATCTCCTACAATGAGCAGTTCTTC.